This TCR beta chain is drawn from a study of beta chain features in type 1 diabetes. Study context: Investigators examined nearly 110,000,000 sorted cells across all samples. Study results and limitations: PCR may have favored shorter templates equally in patients and controls. All four CD4+ subsets from Type 1 diabetes patients carried moderately but significantly shorter TCRB CDR3s. Relative to healthy donors, patients appeared to have naive, central memory and Treg TCRB repertoires that were more similar.

The V end was cut by 6 bases, the J end by 2 bases, with 12 bases between. The germline CDR1 and CDR2 sequences are MNHNY and SVGAGI (reference sequence). The CDR3 extends over 14 amino acids. Investigators reverse transcribed all isolated RNA, so they sequenced expressed TCRB transcripts. Assay: immunoSEQ multiplex PCR; the TCRdb copy retains only in-frame clones and omits some. Of some 170,000 clones listed, roughly 63% are singletons. As regards this clone: What it binds is unknown.

Purity (above 95%) was reached by all sorted populations. The receptor was isolated from a man aged 25 to 45 with type 1 diabetes. Sequenced: naive CD4+ T cells from blood. This sequence joins TRBV6-6 and TRBJ2-3; D uncertain. Here the CDR3 reads CASRQDQITDTQYF. CDR3 coding DNA: TGTGCCAGCAGGCAGGACCAAATCACAGATACGCAGTATTTT.